This T cell receptor (beta chain) was documented in a study of blood T cells in healthy people across ages. General study points: It was held that the diversity estimates obtained from one million T cells were underestimates.

A second PCR, run for about 7 to 11 cycles, used a sample-barcoded 5' primer plus a J-beta primer mix. TCRdb independently ran MiXCR on the 5' RACE reads; one entry per CDR3 protein. This sample has some 550,000 distinct CDR3 sequences, with around half found just once. With regard to this clonotype: Its target is unknown.

There are 16 residues in the CDR3. Looked up from germline, CDR1 is MDHEN and CDR2 is SYDVKM. The V end lost 5 bases, the J end lost 6 bases, and 22 bases lay between the germline ends. Material for sequencing was blood. This chain links TRBV28 with TRBJ1-2; D might be TRBD1 (6 bases). The sequence derives from a man older than 75 in good health. The CDR3 DNA reads as TGTGCCAGCAGTCCAGGTCTGGGGGCCCACCGGGATGGCTACACCTTC. Translation: CASSPGLGAHRDGYTF.